This TCR beta chain was recovered during a study of identical twins. Only healthy Caucasians were included as donors. In TCRdb, the 5' RACE reads were re-called with MiXCR into one record per CDR3 protein. The sample lists approximately 1.8 million distinct CDR3 sequences, about 32% seen once, with approximately 0.29% in the top ten. Comments on this clonotype: Its antigen is not identified.

Study-level findings and limits: Excess low generation probability was seen in twin-shared out-of-frame alpha sequences. The abundant beta clonotypes from cord blood had fewer insertions, and memory repertoires had none of this. Out-of-frame TCR alpha sharing in monozygotic twins exceeded recombination model predictions.

The CDR3 length is 16 residues. Germline-derived CDR1 and CDR2 are DFQATT and SNEGSKA (reference sequence). The V segment lost 2 bases and the J segment 4 bases; nucleotides outside the gene matches: 9. The specimen was cord blood. This chain uses TRBV20-1 with TRBJ2-1; 9 nucleotides line up with TRBD1. The source of this sequence is a newborn girl in good health. The CDR3 protein is CSARTGGNYYYNEQFF. The CDR3 DNA reads as TGCAGTGCTAGAACAGGGGGCAATTATTATTACAATGAGCAGTTCTTC.